These 32 T cell receptor beta chains share one sample of origin, sequenced in a study of T cells in Graves' hyperthyroidism and ophthalmopathy. RNA transcripts yielded amplified TCR beta CDR3 regions. An initial round of RT-PCR targeting the TCR CDR3 relied on the HTBI primer set. TCRdb re-analysed the multiplex PCR reads in MiXCR, keeping a single row per CDR3 protein. Here the sample spans under 800,000 distinct CDR3 sequences, 11% to 15% being singletons. The specimen was blood. Every receptor here comes from a woman younger than 35 with Graves' hyperthyroidism.

The sample holds a few counts of this clonotype. The missing conserved phenylalanine or tryptophan at the end of this CDR3 makes a read error likely. This sequence joins TRBV28 and TRBJ1-2; D is perhaps TRBD1 (6 bases). CDR3 size: 14 residues. The germline V gene has CDR1 MDHEN and CDR2 SYDVKM. The V end was cut by 5 bases, the J end by 3 bases, with 13 bases between. CDR3 in DNA: TGTGCCAGCAGTCCCAGGGGAACCTACTATGGCTACACCCTC. Residues: CASSPRGTYYGYTL.

At least ten counts were recorded for this clonotype. This rearrangement joins TRBV28 to TRBJ2-7; D is unresolved. V was shortened by 9 bases and J by 3 bases, with 6 bases between the two germline ends. This CDR3 has 10 amino acids. Germline CDR1 is MDHEN and CDR2 is SYDVKM. CDR3 nucleotide sequence: TGTGCCAGTGGGAACTACGAGCAGTACTTC. This codes for CASGNYEQYF.

Only a few counts were recorded for this clonotype. In DNA, the CDR3 is TGCAGTGCTCTGGACAGGGGAGGAGGCTACACCTTC. This gives the protein CSALDRGGGYTF. This rearrangement joins TRBV20-1 to TRBJ1-2, with 9 bases identical to TRBD1. CDR1 DFQATT and CDR2 SNEGSKA come from the germline V gene (reference sequence). There are 12 residues in the CDR3. V shed 5 bases, J shed 8 bases, and the junction held 6 bases outside the gene matches.

The chain is built from TRBV6-2 or TRBV6-3 and TRBJ1-6; D not resolved. Looked up from germline, CDR1 is MNHEY and CDR2 is SVGEGT. V was trimmed by 5 bases and J by 1 base, leaving 6 bases between them. This CDR3 has 14 amino acids. CDR3: CASSTASYNSPLHF. The CDR3 DNA is TGTGCCAGCAGTACTGCGTCCTATAATTCACCCCTCCACTTT.

This clonotype was picked up many times. The chain's CDR3 is CASSSLDRGSYEQYF. As DNA, the CDR3 is TGTGCCAGCAGCTCTCTGGACAGGGGGAGCTACGAGCAGTACTTC. The rearrangement links TRBV7-3 to TRBJ2-7, with TRBD1 matching over 10 bases. Germline assignment: CDR1 SGHTA and CDR2 FQGTGA. The V gene end was trimmed by 4 bases and the J gene end by 3 bases; junction bases not matched to a gene: 6. The CDR3 is 15 amino acids.

The chain carries TRBV19 and TRBJ2-1; the D gene is possibly TRBD2 (6 bases). V was shortened by 3 bases and J by 7 bases, with 31 bases between the two germline ends. There are 20 residues in the CDR3. Germline V gives CDR1 LNHDA, CDR2 SQIVND (reference sequence). The CDR3 is CASSISASLLGGAPRNEQFF. The CDR3 bases are TGTGCCAGTAGTATTTCGGCGTCTCTGCTGGGGGGAGCCCCGAGGAATGAGCAGTTCTTC.

The table lists this clonotype with many counts. V usage is TRBV27 and J usage is TRBJ1-3; D might be TRBD1 (6 bases). In germline, CDR1 is MNHEY, CDR2 SMNVEV (reference sequence). Trimming took 2 bases from V and 0 from J, leaving 8 bases between them. The CDR3 is 15 residues long. Written as DNA, the CDR3 is TGTGCCAGCAGTTTAGACAGGTCCTCTGGAAACACCATATATTTT. It specifies CASSLDRSSGNTIYF.

The gene calls are TRBV15 and TRBJ2-1; 9 bases align to TRBD2. Unmatched junction bases numbered 12, after V lost 0 bases and J lost 9 bases. Germline V gene lookup returns CDR1 LNHNV and CDR2 YYDKDF (reference sequence). The CDR3 runs to 17 residues. The CDR3 protein is CATSRDTLAGPGGEQFF. CDR3 in DNA: TGTGCCACCAGCAGAGATACCCTAGCGGGACCGGGGGGTGAGCAGTTCTTC.

This clonotype was counted ten times or more. The chain links TRBV13 to TRBJ2-2; D possibly corresponds to TRBD1 (5 bases). V was trimmed by 4 bases and J by 6 bases, leaving 9 bases between them. CDR1 and CDR2 from the germline V gene are PRHDT and FYEKMQ (reference sequence). There are 13 residues in the CDR3. The CDR3 loop is CASSWGDPGELFF. Written as DNA, the CDR3 is TGTGCCAGCAGCTGGGGCGATCCCGGGGAGCTGTTTTTT.

This clonotype appeared a few times. V usage is TRBV20-1 and J usage is TRBJ2-5, with TRBD2 as a possible D gene (5 bases). With 3 bases removed from V and 4 bases from J, the gap between germline ends came to 12 bases. Germline assignment: CDR1 DFQATT and CDR2 SNEGSKA (reference sequence). This CDR3 has 13 residues. The CDR3 nucleotides are TGCAGTGCTAGGTACAGAGGAGGAGAGACCCAGTACTTC. Translation gives CSARYRGGETQYF.

This clonotype was found many times. CDR3 amino acids: CASSPRTGTGYTF. The CDR3 coding sequence is TGTGCCAGCAGTCCTAGGACAGGGACTGGCTACACCTTC. The V and J genes are TRBV12-3 or TRBV12-4 and TRBJ1-2; 8 bases match TRBD1. This CDR3 is 13 amino acids long. The junction had 6 bases not matched to a gene; V was cut back by 5 bases and J by 7 bases.

This clonotype has a count of ten or more. The V and J genes are TRBV18 and TRBJ2-3; TRBD2 aligns across 8 bases. This CDR3 comprises 16 residues. Trimming took 6 bases from V and 1 from J; bases not matched to a gene: 9. Germline CDR1 and CDR2: KGHSH and LQKENI. The DNA for the CDR3 is TGTGCCAGCTCCACGACTCCGGGAGGGGGCACAGATACGCAGTATTTT. Its protein product is CASSTTPGGGTDTQYF.

This chain links TRBV6-5 with TRBJ1-5, with 7 bases lining up with TRBD1. CDR1 and CDR2 (germline): MNHEY, SVGAGI. This CDR3 is 16 amino acids long. The junction had 7 bases not matched to a gene; V was cut back by 3 bases and J by 2 bases. CDR3 DNA: TGTGCCAGCAGTTATAGAGGGGGCTCGGGCAATCAGCCCCAGCATTTT. This gives the protein CASSYRGGSGNQPQHF.

This clonotype was seen repeatedly, ten times or more. The chain joins TRBV7-3 to TRBJ2-3, with 9 bases aligning to TRBD2. This CDR3 has 14 residues. Germline assignment: CDR1 SGHTA and CDR2 FQGTGA. V lost 5 bases, J lost 7 bases, and 7 bases stayed unmatched. The CDR3 DNA reads TGTGCCAGCAGCCCAGCGGGGGGAAGGAATACGCAGTATTTT. This sequence encodes CASSPAGGRNTQYF.

The chain is built from TRBV4-3 and TRBJ2-1; 10 bases line up with TRBD2. With 0 bases clipped from V and 5 bases from J, the junction kept 16 bases outside the gene matches. There are 20 residues in the CDR3. Per germline, CDR1 LGHNA and CDR2 YSLEER. CDR3: CASSQDWASGSLFYNNEQFF. As DNA, the CDR3 is TGCGCCAGCAGCCAAGATTGGGCTAGCGGGAGTTTATTCTACAACAATGAGCAGTTCTTC.

The rearrangement links TRBV12-3 or TRBV12-4 to TRBJ1-5; a possible D gene is TRBD1 (5 bases). V lost 4 bases and J lost 7, with 20 bases in between. The CDR3 has 16 amino acids. The CDR3 here is CASSSTGALAEQPQHF. CDR3 sequence (DNA): TGTGCCAGCAGTTCGACTGGGGCTTTAGCCGAACAGCCCCAGCATTTT.

This clonotype was seen ten or more times. The chain combines TRBV10-3 with TRBJ1-1; possible D gene TRBD1, 5 bases. CDR1 ENHRY and CDR2 SYGVKD come from the germline V gene. The CDR3 extends over 13 amino acids. V lost 7 bases and J 0 bases, leaving 9 bases between the germline ends. This chain's CDR3 is CAIKGRMNTEAFF. The CDR3 DNA follows: TGTGCCATCAAGGGACGGATGAACACTGAAGCTTTCTTT.

This clonotype occurred many times. The genes are TRBV18 and TRBJ1-3; no reliable D call. CDR3 length: 15 residues. The germline V and J ends were trimmed by 2 bases and 0 bases, with 8 bases remaining between them. Germline lookup yields CDR1 KGHSH and CDR2 LQKENI. DNA of the CDR3: TGTGCCAGCTCACCAACAGACCTCTCTGGAAACACCATATATTTT. This codes for CASSPTDLSGNTIYF.

This clonotype was picked up many times. The rearrangement links TRBV28 to TRBJ1-5; D remains unclear. V gave up 3 bases and J gave up 8 bases, with 8 bases separating them. Germline values: CDR1 MDHEN, CDR2 SYDVKM. This CDR3 spans 12 amino acids. CDR3 residues: CASSLDGEPQHF. CDR3 nucleotide sequence: TGTGCCAGCAGTTTGGACGGCGAGCCCCAGCATTTT.

V usage is TRBV12-3 or TRBV12-4 and J usage is TRBJ2-3; TRBD2 matches at 13 bases. The V and J ends lost 6 bases and 9 bases, in that order; junction bases with no gene match: 9. The CDR3 is 15 residues long. CDR3 residues: CASSLTSGRLRTQYF. The CDR3 coding sequence is TGTGCCAGCAGCCTGACTAGCGGGAGGCTCCGGACGCAGTATTTT.

The chain employs TRBV5-1 and TRBJ2-1; TRBD2 is a possible D gene (6 bases). The germline V and J ends were trimmed by 4 bases and 9 bases, with 14 bases remaining between them. The CDR3 spans 13 residues. Per the germline V gene, CDR1 is SGHRS and CDR2 is YFSETQ. CDR3 sequence: CASSLPTSSEQFF. In DNA form, the CDR3 reads TGCGCCAGCAGCCTCCCTACTAGCTCTGAGCAGTTCTTC.

The J gene is TRBJ2-1, the V gene TRBV15, with D perhaps TRBD1 (5 bases). CDR3 length: 15 residues. Per the germline V gene, CDR1 is LNHNV and CDR2 is YYDKDF (reference sequence). V lost 5 bases, J lost 5 bases, and 16 bases lay in between. CDR3 sequence (DNA): TGTGCCACCAGCGGTCGGGCCCAGGGCCACAATGAGCAGTTCTTC. It is translated as CATSGRAQGHNEQFF.

This clonotype was observed many times. The V call is TRBV28, the J call TRBJ2-6; 7 nucleotides line up with TRBD2. The V gene end was trimmed by 6 bases and the J gene end by 0 bases; junction bases not matched to a gene: 5. From germline, CDR1 is MDHEN and CDR2 SYDVKM. The CDR3 has 16 amino acids. The CDR3: CASSRGDYSGANVLTF. CDR3 nucleotide sequence: TGTGCCAGCAGCCGGGGGGACTACTCTGGGGCCAACGTCCTGACTTTC.

The chain recombines TRBV9 with TRBJ2-6; D uncertain. CDR3 length: 14 amino acids. CDR1 is SGDLS and CDR2 is YYNGEE in the germline V gene. V gave up 4 bases and J gave up 4 bases, with 9 bases separating them. The CDR3 region has the DNA TGTGCCAGCAGCCCGCCCGAGGGGGCCAACGTCCTGACTTTC. Translating it yields CASSPPEGANVLTF.

The chain combines TRBV6-5 with TRBJ2-5, with 12 bases that match TRBD1. Germline trimming cut 0 bases from V and 4 bases from J; bases unmatched to any gene: 12. The CDR3 is 19 residues long. Germline CDR1 and CDR2: MNHEY and SVGAGI. The CDR3 coding sequence is TGTGCCAGCAGTTACTCGGGGGGGGGGGACAGGGGGCCGAGAGAGACCCAGTACTTC. Its translation is CASSYSGGGDRGPRETQYF.

This clonotype was seen ten or more times. The chain couples TRBV20-1 to TRBJ1-1; 8 bases match TRBD1. Germline CDR1 and CDR2: DFQATT and SNEGSKA (reference sequence). The CDR3 is 15 amino acids. With V trimmed by 0 bases and J by 1 base, 4 bases remained unmatched. CDR3 nucleotide sequence: TGCAGTGCTAGAGATCAGGGGGCCGGGAACACTGAAGCTTTCTTT. The encoded protein is CSARDQGAGNTEAFF.

This clonotype was seen at least ten times. The chain carries TRBV11-2 and TRBJ1-2, with 7 bases that match TRBD1. The CDR3 consists of 14 residues. J lost 7 bases, V lost 4 bases, and 9 bases had no gene match. The V gene's germline CDR1 is SGHAT and CDR2 FQNNGV. The CDR3 DNA reads as TGTGCCAGCAGCTCTGTAACAGGGGTTGGTGGCTACACCTTC. This encodes CASSSVTGVGGYTF.

V and J are TRBV6-1 and TRBJ1-3; no clear D. The CDR3 is 17 residues long. Germline assignment: CDR1 MNHNS and CDR2 SASEGT. V lost 1 base and J lost 0, with 13 bases in between. The CDR3 DNA reads TGTGCCAGCAGTGAAGAAACAGAGGAATTCTCTGGAAACACCATATATTTT. As protein: CASSEETEEFSGNTIYF.

The rearrangement joins TRBV6-2 or TRBV6-3 to TRBJ2-1, with 10 bases aligning to TRBD2. This CDR3 is 16 amino acids long. J gave up 6 bases and V 2 bases, and 7 bases lay outside the gene matches. Looked up from germline, CDR1 is MNHEY and CDR2 is SVGEGT. CDR3 amino acids: CASSYPASGRVNEQFF. CDR3 coding DNA: TGTGCCAGCAGTTACCCCGCGAGCGGGAGGGTCAATGAGCAGTTCTTC.

The J gene is TRBJ2-6, the V gene TRBV18; perhaps TRBD1 as D (5 bases). Germline V gene sequence: CDR1 KGHSH, CDR2 LQKENI. V was pared by 5 bases and J by 0 bases, with 14 bases between. This CDR3 is built from 17 residues. The DNA for the CDR3 is TGTGCCAGCTCATCCCAGGGTTGGGGCTCTGGGGCCAACGTCCTGACTTTC. This encodes CASSSQGWGSGANVLTF.

Many counts were recorded for this clonotype. This rearrangement joins TRBV30 to TRBJ1-5; TRBD1 might be the D (5 bases). CDR1 GTSNPN and CDR2 SVGIG come from the germline V gene (reference sequence). V was clipped by 3 bases and J by 4 bases, with 13 bases between them. The CDR3 is made up of 14 amino acids. The CDR3 DNA is TGTGCCTGGAGGGGGAAGACAGAGAATCAGCCCCAGCATTTT. Encoded protein: CAWRGKTENQPQHF.

This clonotype was detected many times. The chain has TRBV3-1 and TRBJ2-1; TRBD2 matches 12 bases. Germline trimming cut 4 bases from V and 4 bases from J; bases unmatched to any gene: 5. Germline V gives CDR1 LGHDT, CDR2 YNNKEL (reference sequence). The CDR3 is 16 amino acids. The CDR3 coding sequence is TGTGCCAGCAGCCGGGGACTAGCGGGCGCATACAATGAGCAGTTCTTC. Residues: CASSRGLAGAYNEQFF.